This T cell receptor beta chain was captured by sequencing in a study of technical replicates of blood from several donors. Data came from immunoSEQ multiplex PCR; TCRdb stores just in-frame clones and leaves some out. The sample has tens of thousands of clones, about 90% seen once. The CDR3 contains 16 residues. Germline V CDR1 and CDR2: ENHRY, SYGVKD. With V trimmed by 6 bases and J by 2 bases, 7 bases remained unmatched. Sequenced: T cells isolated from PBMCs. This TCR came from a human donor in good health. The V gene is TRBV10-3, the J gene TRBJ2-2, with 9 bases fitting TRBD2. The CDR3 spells CAISLVAGDNTGELFF. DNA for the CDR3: TGTGCCATCAGCCTCGTAGCGGGAGATAACACCGGGGAGCTGTTTTTT.